This T cell receptor (beta chain) originates from a study of spatial heterogeneity in lung cancer (dated by TCRdb to the late 2010s). Describing the broader study: Beta-chain transcripts were consistently detected in greater numbers than alpha-chain transcripts, which likely reflects a higher abundance of beta-chain transcripts. In the raw uncorrected reads, each unique combination of TCR and UMI appeared more than ten times on average. TCR alpha and beta repertoires were quantitatively compared across multiple tumor regions, matched nontumor lung and blood in non-small cell lung cancer. The study linked features of the TCR repertoire to counts of nonsynonymous mutations, which were determined by whole-exome sequencing of tumor tissue. Both alpha and beta chains were TCR-sequenced in samples taken at surgery, namely 220 tumor regions, 62 to 65 matched nontumor lung samples and about 54 PBMC samples.

This clonotype has at least ten counts. The antigen it binds to is not known. Per-nucleotide qualities are absent, and no much larger clonotype sits a single base away. This sample's time point label indicates: sample taken at primary tumor resection. For TCR sequencing, whole RNA was extracted from tumor and nontumor lung tissue, or from cryopreserved PBMC samples, and no cell sorting was done. Samples were obtained from 65 to 90 patients with early-stage, untreated non-small cell lung cancer from the lung TRACERx cohort. Only patients with enough RNA available from two or more tumor regions were chosen for TCR sequencing. What the research found in general, with its limitations: Ubiquitous expanded tumor TCRs showed up in blood more often at tumor resection than at routine follow-up. Confirming at a functional level the hypothesis that regional TCRs recognize regional mutations was considered to require additional single-cell paired TCR alpha and beta sequencing.

Receptors were amplified or captured by 5' RACE. TCRdb shows the sequencer as NextSeq 500. In the TCR library protocol, a unique molecular identifier was attached to each TCR cDNA molecule so that PCR and sequencing errors could be corrected. The original methods were these. Decombinator tools were used for TCR identification, UMI-based error correction and CDR3 extraction. TCRs above a frequency of 2 per 1,000, corresponding to the top 1% of the tumor frequency distribution, were defined as expanded. Renyi diversity was calculated using the R vegan package after each repertoire was subsampled 100 times to 5,000 TCRs. To build CDR3 similarity networks, amino acid triplet string-kernel similarity was used, and CDR3s were connected when their pairwise similarity was above 0.82. The public reads were reanalyzed by TCRdb: fastp trimming at Q25, MiXCR alignment, in-frame beta chains only. Entries that share a CDR3 protein sequence are merged under the most common genes and DNA. TCRdb, not the authors, supplied the V and J calls. A total of about 80,000 distinct CDR3 sequences appear in this sample, 15% to 25% of them only once. Of the sample, roughly 6.2% falls within the top ten clones.

For CDR1 and CDR2, the germline V gene (reference sequence) lists SGHAT and FQDESV. At the junction V is shortened by 5 bases and J by 6 bases, with 10 bases in between. Counted from cysteine to phenylalanine, this CDR3 has 12 amino acids. The kept DNA is CDR3 alone, 36 bases in frame from the first base. The chain employs TRBV11-1 and TRBJ1-2, with TRBD1 as a weak D call on 6 bases. The sequence derives from a male donor with early-stage non-small cell lung cancer. Sequencing was performed on PBMCs, taken at surgery. CDR3 reads: CASSKRTDGYTF. Read as DNA, the sequence is TGTGCCAGCAGCAAACGGACAGATGGCTACACCTTC.